A selection of T cell receptor beta chains follows, all from one sample in a study of blood T cell repertoires in COVID-19. The table came from immunoSEQ multiplex PCR; TCRdb's copy has only in-frame clones and leaves some out. The profile covers 250,000 to 350,000 clones, with around 85% appearing a single time and 6% to 7% taken by the ten largest. The sequencing sample was made of PBMCs or T cells enriched from blood (not recorded which). The receptors originated from a woman in her 40s who had recovered from COVID-19. Each CDR3 is given with its conserved first and last residue. Each record gives: clone size, D gene, J gene, V gene, CDR3 protein, CDR3 DNA. D genes are given only for firm matches. Clone size is stated in some rows and not others, as once, few, many or a class when expanded.

- - TRBJ2-3 TRBV7-2 CASSFGLADTQYF TGTGCCAGCAGCTTTGGGCTAGCGGATACGCAGTATTTT
- - TRBJ2-3 TRBV9 CASSVSGAVDTQYF TGTGCCAGCAGCGTCTCGGGAGCGGTAGATACGCAGTATTTT
- TRBD2 TRBJ2-7 TRBV4-1 CASSRDLGLAGEQYF TGCGCCAGCAGCCGAGATCTCGGACTAGCGGGCGAGCAGTACTTC
- TRBD1 TRBJ1-1 TRBV5-1 CASSLWTGGNTEAFF TGCGCCAGCAGCCTTTGGACAGGTGGAAACACTGAAGCTTTCTTT
once TRBD2 TRBJ2-3 TRBV7-2 CASSPTSGNTDTQYF TGTGCCAGCAGCCCCACTAGCGGGAACACAGATACGCAGTATTTT
few TRBD1 TRBJ2-3 TRBV5-4 CASSLGGQGVDTQYF TGTGCCAGCAGCTTGGGTGGACAGGGGGTAGATACGCAGTATTTT
- - TRBJ2-3 TRBV18 CASSPPTTDTQYF TGTGCCAGCTCACCACCAACAACAGATACGCAGTATTTT
- TRBD1 TRBJ1-2 TRBV5-6 CASSSPGGGYGYTF TGTGCCAGCAGCTCCCCAGGGGGCGGCTATGGCTACACCTTC
- - TRBJ2-1 TRBV7-9 CASSFETGSSYNEQFF TGTGCCAGCAGCTTCGAGACAGGAAGCTCCTACAATGAGCAGTTCTTC
once - TRBJ2-3 TRBV28 CASSLAGSSTDTQYF TGTGCCAGCAGTTTAGCGGGTTCGAGCACAGATACGCAGTATTTT
once TRBD2 TRBJ2-3 TRBV2 CASMNLAGGTDTQYF TGTGCCAGCATGAACTTAGCGGGAGGTACAGATACGCAGTATTTT
- TRBD2 TRBJ2-7 TRBV7-6 CASSALAGGSFYEQYF TGTGCCAGCAGCGCCCTAGCGGGAGGCTCGTTCTACGAGCAGTACTTC
- TRBD1 TRBJ2-7 TRBV6-5 CASAWGQRMGQYF TGTGCCAGCGCATGGGGACAGAGAATGGGACAGTACTTC
- TRBD2 TRBJ2-1 TRBV7-6 CASSLIGRESSYNEQFF TGTGCCAGCAGCCTCATTGGGCGGGAGAGCTCCTACAATGAGCAGTTCTTC
- TRBD2 TRBJ2-1 TRBV6-5 CASSYSFGGSRDEQFF TGTGCCAGCAGTTACTCGTTTGGCGGGAGTCGGGATGAGCAGTTCTTC
- TRBD2 TRBJ2-2 TRBV9 CASTVTSGTDGELFF TGTGCCAGCACCGTTACTAGCGGGACGGACGGGGAGCTGTTTTTT
once - TRBJ2-1 TRBV18 CASSQNSLSGRSYNEQFF TGTGCCAGCTCACAAAACTCACTGAGCGGGCGCTCCTACAATGAGCAGTTCTTC
- - TRBJ1-4 TRBV19 CASSIDGKLFF TGTGCCAGTAGTATAGACGGAAAACTGTTTTTT
many TRBD1 TRBJ2-3 TRBV2 CASSDWAQGGTDTQYF TGTGCCAGCAGTGACTGGGCCCAGGGGGGCACAGATACGCAGTATTTT
- - TRBJ2-3 TRBV4-3 CASSQAGQHFSTDTQYF TGCGCCAGCAGCCAAGCCGGACAGCATTTTAGCACAGATACGCAGTATTTT
- TRBD2 TRBJ2-1 TRBV28 CASRSPGLAGTSTGNEQFF TGTGCCAGCAGGTCGCCGGGACTAGCGGGGACCTCAACAGGGAATGAGCAGTTCTTC
- TRBD2 TRBJ2-1 TRBV19 CARDLAGESYNEQFF TGTGCCAGGGATCTAGCGGGAGAATCCTACAATGAGCAGTTCTTC
- - TRBJ2-3 TRBV7-7 CASSLEGAPDTQYF TGTGCTAGCAGCTTAGAAGGGGCTCCGGATACGCAGTATTTT
- TRBD1 TRBJ2-7 TRBV28 CATRTGGLYEQYF TGTGCCACCCGGACAGGGGGCTTGTACGAGCAGTACTTC
- - TRBJ1-2 TRBV30 CAWSRGHTILQSGYTF TGTGCCTGGAGTAGGGGACATACAATCCTTCAGAGCGGCTACACCTTC